The 32 T cell receptor beta chains presented below share a single source sample, sequenced in a study of blood T cell repertoires in COVID-19. Profiled with immunoSEQ multiplex PCR; TCRdb holds only in-frame clones, not every one. Of 250,000 to 350,000 clones listed, about nine tenths were seen once; the top ten hold about 3%. The sequencing input was peripheral blood. The source is a woman in her twenties or thirties with active or convalescent COVID-19.

V and J are TRBV6-5 and TRBJ2-7; 12 positions agree with TRBD1. Trimming cost V 2 bases and J 6 bases; bases outside gene matches: 8. Germline CDR1 and CDR2: MNHEY and SVGAGI. This CDR3 has 16 amino acids. The CDR3 here is CASSYPSGTGGSEQYF. The DNA of the CDR3 is TGTGCCAGCAGTTACCCCTCCGGGACAGGGGGCTCCGAGCAGTACTTC.

CDR3 DNA: TGTGCCAGCAGTGAATGGGTCGCGGGGGGCCGGGGGGAGACCCAGTACTTC. It translates to CASSEWVAGGRGETQYF. The chain employs TRBV6-1 and TRBJ2-5; TRBD2 agrees at 8 bases. V gave up 2 bases and J gave up 5 bases; unmatched junction bases: 13. The CDR3 has 17 residues. Germline loops: CDR1 MNHNS, CDR2 SASEGT.

V is TRBV7-9 and J is TRBJ1-6, with TRBD1 matching over 9 bases. Germline V gene lookup returns CDR1 SEHNR and CDR2 FQNEAQ (reference sequence). V lost 5 bases to trimming and J lost 0 bases; unmatched junction nucleotides: 8. CDR3 length: 18 residues. CDR3: CASSLGTGPSSYNSPLHF. In DNA, the CDR3 is TGTGCCAGCAGCCTAGGGACAGGGCCGAGCTCCTATAATTCACCCCTCCACTTT. The variable domain in full, with the rest retrieved from reference TRBV7-9 and TRBJ1-6, is DTGVSQNPRHKITKRGQNVTFRCDPISEHNRLYWYRQTLGQGPEFLTYFQNEAQLEKSRLLSDRFSAERPKGSFSTLEIQRTEQGDSAMYLCASSLGTGPSSYNSPLHFGNGTRLTVT.

This chain connects TRBV2 to TRBJ1-4; D unresolved. Germline values: CDR1 SNHLY, CDR2 FYNNEI. The length of the CDR3 is 14 residues. The ends were cut back, 5 bases at V and 5 bases at J, with 12 bases in the middle. Here the CDR3 reads CASSNGPPNEKLFF. CDR3 DNA: TGTGCCAGCAGTAATGGGCCCCCAAATGAAAAACTGTTTTTT.

The chain has TRBV18 and TRBJ2-1; 14 bases match TRBD2. From germline, CDR1 is KGHSH and CDR2 LQKENI. The CDR3 runs to 19 residues. V shed 4 bases and J 0 bases; nucleotides not matched to a gene: 8. The CDR3 reads CASSHRTSGGLSSYNEQFF. The CDR3 DNA sequence: TGTGCCAGCTCACACAGGACTAGCGGGGGGTTAAGCTCCTACAATGAGCAGTTCTTC. The whole variable domain, remainder taken from reference TRBV18 and TRBJ2-1, is NAGVMQNPRHLVRRRGQEARLRCSPMKGHSHVYWYRQLPEEGLKFMVYLQKENIIDESGMPKERFSAEFPKEGPSILRIQQVVRGDSAAYFCASSHRTSGGLSSYNEQFFGPGTRLTVL.

This chain joins TRBV18 and TRBJ1-2; D perhaps matches TRBD1 (5 bases). The CDR3 runs to 15 residues. V gave up 3 bases and J gave up 4 bases, with 15 bases separating them. Germline lookup yields CDR1 KGHSH and CDR2 LQKENI. This chain's CDR3 is CASSPRDWGAYGYTF. CDR3 DNA: TGTGCCAGCTCACCCCGGGACTGGGGCGCCTATGGCTACACCTTC.

The V and J genes are TRBV28 and TRBJ2-3; D may be TRBD1 (6 bases). This CDR3 contains 16 residues. V was shortened by 7 bases and J by 0 bases, with 17 bases between the two germline ends. Germline V lookup: CDR1 MDHEN, CDR2 SYDVKM. The CDR3, as DNA: TGTGCCAGCACCCCGGACAGCCCCTCTAGCACAGATACGCAGTATTTT. Protein: CASTPDSPSSTDTQYF.

The chain carries TRBV19 and TRBJ1-2; tentative D call: TRBD1 (6 bases). Germline CDR1 reads LNHDA; CDR2 reads SQIVND (reference sequence). V gave up 5 bases and J gave up 2 bases, with 15 bases separating them. The CDR3 is 15 residues long. The CDR3 DNA reads TGTGCCAGTAGTTCGGGGCCCGGACAGAACTATGGCTACACCTTC. This gives the protein CASSSGPGQNYGYTF. The variable domain in full, completed from reference TRBV19 and TRBJ1-2, reads DGGITQSPKYLFRKEGQNVTLSCEQNLNHDAMYWYRQDPGQGLRLIYYSQIVNDFQKGDIAEGYSVSREKKESFPLTVTSAQKNPTAFYLCASSSGPGQNYGYTFGSGTRLTVV.

V usage is TRBV9 and J usage is TRBJ2-5, with 7 bases fitting TRBD1. Losses at the gene ends were 2 bases for V and 5 bases for J; bases not matched to a gene: 3. Germline V gene lookup returns CDR1 SGDLS and CDR2 YYNGEE. CDR3 size: 13 residues. CDR3: CASSVGTVETQYF. In DNA, the CDR3 is TGTGCCAGCAGCGTGGGGACAGTGGAGACCCAGTACTTC. The full variable domain, with the rest looked up from reference TRBV9 and TRBJ2-5, is DSGVTQTPKHLITATGQRVTLRCSPRSGDLSVYWYQQSLDQGLQFLIQYYNGEERAKGNILERFSAQQFPDLHSELNLSSLELGDSALYFCASSVGTVETQYFGPGTRLLVL.

V gene TRBV3-1 (or the pseudogene TRBV3-2) combines with J gene TRBJ1-2; 9 bases match TRBD1. The V segment lost 3 bases and the J segment 5 bases; nucleotides outside the gene matches: 7. The CDR3 length is 15 residues. Germline V gives CDR1 LGHDT, CDR2 YNNKEL (reference sequence). The DNA for the CDR3 is TGTGCCAGCAGCCAGGAACCGGGACAGGGATATGGCTACACCTTC. Translating gives CASSQEPGQGYGYTF.

The chain has TRBV30 and TRBJ1-2, with TRBD1 as a possible D gene (5 bases). Deletions cut 2 bases from V and 7 bases from J, with 11 bases between. Germline CDR1 GTSNPN, CDR2 SVGIG (reference sequence). The CDR3 consists of 12 residues. The CDR3 protein is CAWSRGYGGYTF. The CDR3, as DNA: TGTGCCTGGAGTCGGGGGTACGGTGGCTACACCTTC.

The V and J genes are TRBV7-8 and TRBJ1-2, with 9 bases fitting TRBD1. Germline V gene data show CDR1 as SGHVS and CDR2 as FQNEAQ. CDR3 length equals 15 residues. Unmatched junction bases numbered 3, after V lost 3 bases and J lost 1 base. The CDR3 DNA follows: TGTGCCAGCAGCTTTACGACAGGGGGTAACTATGGCTACACCTTC. Protein product: CASSFTTGGNYGYTF.

The chain recombines TRBV7-9 with TRBJ1-2, with a possible D match to TRBD1 (5 bases). Trimming stripped 5 bases from V and 7 bases from J, with 14 bases between. The germline V gene encodes CDR1 SEHNR and CDR2 FQNEAQ (reference sequence). CDR3 length: 13 residues. CDR3 DNA sequence: TGTGCCAGCAGCCTCCCTCAGGGCTCTGGCTACACCTTC. Its protein is CASSLPQGSGYTF.

The CDR3 bases are TGCGCCAGCAGTACTAGCGGGGGGGCCGGGGAGACCCAGTACTTC. As protein: CASSTSGGAGETQYF. The V gene is TRBV10-2, the J gene TRBJ2-5; 13 positions agree with TRBD2. Germline V CDR1 and CDR2: WSHSY, SAAADI. V gave up 5 bases and J gave up 5 bases; unmatched junction bases: 5. CDR3 length: 15 amino acids.

This rearrangement joins TRBV2 to TRBJ2-5, with 9 bases that match TRBD1. J was trimmed by 5 bases and V by 6 bases; bases with no gene match: 13. Germline V gene data show CDR1 as SNHLY and CDR2 as FYNNEI. The CDR3 runs to 16 residues. This CDR3 reads CASRKPGQGLTETQYF. CDR3 DNA: TGTGCCAGCAGGAAACCGGGACAGGGTTTAACGGAGACCCAGTACTTC.

The J gene is TRBJ1-1, the V gene TRBV5-1; D is unresolved. Germline values: CDR1 SGHRS, CDR2 YFSETQ. Trimming cost V 5 bases and J 5 bases, with 16 bases left between them. The CDR3 covers 14 residues. CDR3 region: CASRKGYRETEAFF. The DNA of the CDR3 is TGCGCCAGCAGGAAAGGGTATCGGGAAACTGAAGCTTTCTTT.

The rearrangement joins TRBV18 to TRBJ1-2; D is unclear. Trimming took off 0 bases at V and 8 bases at J, with 13 bases between the two ends. The CDR3 has 14 amino acids. Germline V gene data show CDR1 as KGHSH and CDR2 as LQKENI. The CDR3 DNA reads as TGTGCCAGCTCACCACCCGCAGGTCCCCCCGGCTACACCTTC. Translating it yields CASSPPAGPPGYTF.

The chain has TRBV6-5 and TRBJ1-2; 10 bases align to TRBD1. Germline values: CDR1 MNHEY, CDR2 SVGAGI. The CDR3 is 15 amino acids. Trimming at V came to 6 bases and at J to 2 bases, leaving 6 bases not matched to a gene. CDR3 in amino acids: CASSFGTGANYGYTF. In nucleotides, the CDR3 is TGTGCCAGCAGCTTCGGGACAGGGGCGAACTATGGCTACACCTTC.

The J gene is TRBJ1-1, the V gene TRBV28; perhaps TRBD1 as D (6 bases). Trimming pared 5 bases from V and 1 base from J, leaving 14 bases between. This CDR3 has 15 residues. Germline assignment: CDR1 MDHEN and CDR2 SYDVKM. The CDR3 sequence: CASSPSTGWNTEAFF. The CDR3 nucleotides are TGTGCCAGCAGTCCGTCGACAGGATGGAACACTGAAGCTTTCTTT.

The chain's CDR3 is CASSDPGGLKNEQFF. The DNA of the CDR3 is TGTGCCAGCAGTGACCCGGGGGGCCTAAAAAATGAGCAGTTCTTC. V usage is TRBV2 and J usage is TRBJ2-1; D is possibly TRBD2 (7 bases). Deletions cut 3 bases from V and 7 bases from J, with 16 bases between. The length of the CDR3 is 15 residues. Germline V lookup: CDR1 SNHLY, CDR2 FYNNEI.

The chain recombines TRBV25-1 with TRBJ1-2; no clear D. The V and J ends lost 3 bases and 5 bases respectively, with 16 bases between them. Germline values: CDR1 MGHDK, CDR2 SYGVNS. This CDR3 spans 15 amino acids. CDR3 residues: CASSEGGSTGYGYTF. Here the CDR3 DNA reads TGTGCCAGCAGTGAGGGAGGCAGCACTGGGTATGGCTACACCTTC.

This chain connects TRBV7-8 to TRBJ1-3, with TRBD1 matching 8 bases. Germline CDR1 SGHVS, CDR2 FQNEAQ. CDR3 size: 16 residues. Trimming took 5 bases from V and 0 from J; bases not matched to a gene: 6. DNA of the CDR3: TGTGCCAGCAGCAGCAGGGGGCCACTCTCTGGAAACACCATATATTTT. It encodes CASSSRGPLSGNTIYF.

This clone was seen a handful of times. The V and J genes are TRBV5-1 and TRBJ1-1; perhaps TRBD1 as D (5 bases). CDR1 is SGHRS, CDR2 YFSETQ, per germline. This CDR3 spans 14 amino acids. Trimming took 4 bases from V and 1 from J, leaving 11 bases between them. The CDR3 here is CASSRNTGNTEAFF. The DNA for the CDR3 is TGCGCCAGCAGCCGTAATACAGGGAACACTGAAGCTTTCTTT. The entire variable domain, with the rest obtained from reference TRBV5-1 and TRBJ1-1, is as follows: KAGVTQTPRYLIKTRGQQVTLSCSPISGHRSVSWYQQTPGQGLQFLFEYFSETQRNKGNFPGRFSGRQFSNSRSEMNVSTLELGDSALYLCASSRNTGNTEAFFGQGTRLTVV.

CDR3 sequence reads: CASSPRDRGYEQYF. In DNA form, the CDR3 reads TGTGCCAGCAGCCCCCGGGACAGGGGCTACGAGCAGTACTTC. The chain employs TRBV6-5 and TRBJ2-7, with 10 bases aligning to TRBD1. The germline V gene encodes CDR1 MNHEY and CDR2 SVGAGI. This CDR3 region has 14 residues. Trimming cost V 6 bases and J 3 bases; bases outside gene matches: 5.

The gene calls are TRBV6-1 and TRBJ1-5, with D tentatively TRBD1 (5 bases). This CDR3 contains 13 residues. From germline, CDR1 is MNHNS and CDR2 SASEGT. Trimming cost V 1 base and J 11 bases, with 12 bases left between them. The CDR3 DNA reads as TGTGCCAGCAGTGAAGGGTCGCGACAGTCCCAGCATTTT. Amino acid sequence: CASSEGSRQSQHF.

This clone was counted once. The gene calls are TRBV7-2 and TRBJ2-2, with 9 bases lining up with TRBD2. Germline CDR1 is SGHTA and CDR2 is FQGNSA. This CDR3 is 18 amino acids long. The J segment lost 1 base and the V segment lost 4 bases, leaving 10 bases of the junction unmatched. CDR3 loop: CASSSAHPSGVNTGELFF. The CDR3 DNA sequence: TGTGCCAGCAGCTCCGCGCACCCTAGCGGGGTGAACACCGGGGAGCTGTTTTTT.

The rearrangement joins TRBV7-8 to TRBJ1-6; tentative D call: TRBD1 (6 bases). The CDR3 covers 15 residues. Between the trimmed V and J ends, which lost 5 bases and 7 bases, there was a span of 15 bases. The germline gives CDR1 SGHVS, CDR2 FQNEAQ. CDR3 in amino acids: CASSTLDSPNSPLHF. CDR3 DNA sequence: TGTGCCAGCAGCACCCTGGACAGCCCCAATTCACCCCTCCACTTT.

The chain has TRBV7-3 and TRBJ2-3; 8 positions agree with TRBD1. Trimming removed 2 bases from V and 4 bases from J; junction bases left unmatched: 11. CDR1 is SGHTA, CDR2 FQGTGA, per germline. The CDR3 loop spans 17 amino acids. The CDR3 sequence: CASSLSGGANFPDTQYF. DNA for the CDR3: TGTGCCAGCAGCTTATCAGGGGGCGCTAATTTTCCAGATACGCAGTATTTT.

The rearrangement uses TRBV19 and TRBJ2-4, with 10 bases aligning to TRBD2. The CDR3 spans 17 residues. The germline CDR1 and CDR2 sequences are LNHDA and SQIVND (reference sequence). The V and J ends lost 4 bases and 7 bases, in that order; junction bases with no gene match: 13. Written as DNA, the CDR3 is TGTGCCAGTAGTAAATCGTACCAGCGGGGGGGCCTTAACATTCAGTACTTC. As protein: CASSKSYQRGGLNIQYF.

This clone showed up just once. The chain joins TRBV5-4 to TRBJ1-1; D is possibly TRBD1 (6 bases). Trimming removed 5 bases from V and 1 base from J, with 9 bases in between. The CDR3 is 13 amino acids. Germline loops: CDR1 SGHNT, CDR2 YYREEE (reference sequence). This chain's CDR3 is CASRIQGNTEAFF. The CDR3 DNA is TGTGCCAGCAGGATACAGGGGAACACTGAAGCTTTCTTT.

The V gene is TRBV11-1, the J gene TRBJ2-5; 9 bases map to TRBD1. CDR1 is SGHAT and CDR2 is FQDESV in the germline V gene (reference sequence). CDR3 length equals 14 residues. The V and J ends lost 3 bases and 3 bases, in that order; junction bases with no gene match: 2. CDR3 nucleotides: TGTGCCAGCAGCTTTGACAGGGGGAAAGAGACCCAGTACTTC. Translated: CASSFDRGKETQYF.

This chain links TRBV4-3 with TRBJ2-7; 8 positions match TRBD1. Looked up from germline, CDR1 is LGHNA and CDR2 is YSLEER. V lost 2 bases, J lost 5 bases, and 8 bases stayed unmatched. CDR3 length equals 15 residues. The CDR3 DNA follows: TGCGCCAGCAGCCAACTGGGACAGGCTAGCCACGAGCAGTACTTC. Protein sequence: CASSQLGQASHEQYF.